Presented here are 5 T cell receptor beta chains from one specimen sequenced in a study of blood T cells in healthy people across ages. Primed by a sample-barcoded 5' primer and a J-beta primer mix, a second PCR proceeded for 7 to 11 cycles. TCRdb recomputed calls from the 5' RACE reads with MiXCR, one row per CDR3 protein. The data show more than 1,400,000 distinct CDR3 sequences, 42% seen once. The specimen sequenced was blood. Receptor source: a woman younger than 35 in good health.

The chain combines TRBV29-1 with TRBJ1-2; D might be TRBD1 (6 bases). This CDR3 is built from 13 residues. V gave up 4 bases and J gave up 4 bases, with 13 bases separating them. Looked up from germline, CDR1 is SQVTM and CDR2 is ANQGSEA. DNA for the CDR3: TGCAGCGTTGGAGGGACAACCGTCTATGGCTACACCTTC. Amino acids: CSVGGTTVYGYTF.

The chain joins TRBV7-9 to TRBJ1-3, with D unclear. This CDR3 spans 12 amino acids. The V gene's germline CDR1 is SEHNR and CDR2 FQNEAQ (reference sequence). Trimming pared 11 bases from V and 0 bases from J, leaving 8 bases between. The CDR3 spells CALDISGNTIYF. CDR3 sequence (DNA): TGTGCCCTAGACATCTCTGGAAACACCATATATTTT. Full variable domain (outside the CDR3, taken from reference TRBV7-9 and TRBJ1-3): DTGVSQNPRHKITKRGQNVTFRCDPISEHNRLYWYRQTLGQGPEFLTYFQNEAQLEKSRLLSDRFSAERPKGSFSTLEIQRTEQGDSAMYLCALDISGNTIYFGEGSWLTVV.

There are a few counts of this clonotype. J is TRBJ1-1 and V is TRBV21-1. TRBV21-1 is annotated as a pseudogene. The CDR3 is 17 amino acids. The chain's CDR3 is CASSKMPNAHSNTEAFF. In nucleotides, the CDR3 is TGTGCCAGCAGCAAGATGCCCAACGCTCACTCGAACACTGAAGCTTTCTTT.

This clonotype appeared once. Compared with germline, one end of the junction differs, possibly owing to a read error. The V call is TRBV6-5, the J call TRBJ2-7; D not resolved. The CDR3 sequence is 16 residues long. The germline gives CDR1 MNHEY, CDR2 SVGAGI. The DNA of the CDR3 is TGTGCCAGCAGCCGGCCCAATACTTTATCCTCCTACGGGCAGTACTTC. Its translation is CASSRPNTLSSYGQYF.

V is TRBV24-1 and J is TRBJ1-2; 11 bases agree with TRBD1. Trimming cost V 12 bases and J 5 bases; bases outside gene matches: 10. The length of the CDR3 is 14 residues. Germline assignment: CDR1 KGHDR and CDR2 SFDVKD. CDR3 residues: CAASPGQGGYGYTF. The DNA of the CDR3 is TGTGCCGCTTCTCCGGGACAGGGGGGATATGGCTACACCTTC.